Sequencing of this TCR beta chain was carried out in a study of blood T cells in healthy people across ages. Findings of the study overall: Both naive CD4+ cell counts and diversity were greater in long-lived donors than in aged donors. TCR beta diversity, measured per million T cells, fell in a roughly linear way with age.

Those donating, healthy Caucasian individuals from Russia, were aged about 6 to 100. Total RNA was extracted at no less than 6 micrograms per sample. Together with a sample-barcoded 5' primer, a J-beta primer mix was included in a second PCR lasting about 6 to 11 cycles. Via MiXCR, TCRdb re-called the 5' RACE reads, giving one row per CDR3 protein. The table shows about 1 million distinct CDR3 sequences, with around 45% occurring only once. In regard to this clonotype: As yet, its antigen is unknown.

The CDR3 is 15 residues long. Germline CDR1 MNHNS, CDR2 SASEGT. V trimming: 7 bases; J trimming: 6 bases; junction bases outside the gene matches: 12. This TCR was recovered from a woman in her fifties or sixties in good health. Material for sequencing was blood. This chain links TRBV6-1 with TRBJ1-5; 7 bases are shared with TRBD1. The CDR3 is CASTSLTGQGQPQHF. CDR3 DNA: TGTGCCAGCACATCCTTGACAGGGCAGGGTCAGCCCCAGCATTTT.